This passage covers 29 T cell receptor beta chains from one sample sequenced in a study of blood T cell repertoires in COVID-19. TCRdb's table, derived via immunoSEQ multiplex PCR, lists solely in-frame clones and lacks some. In the table there are about 140,000 clones, about 90% of which are singletons. Sequenced material: peripheral blood. Receptors were obtained from a woman older than 75 with acute or convalescent COVID-19.

The chain links TRBV5-1 to TRBJ2-3; no definite D call. Germline V gene data show CDR1 as SGHRS and CDR2 as YFSETQ. V shed 1 base and J shed 2 bases, with 8 bases lying between them. This CDR3 region has 14 residues. This CDR3 is CASSLFSDTDTQYF. The CDR3 nucleotides read TGCGCCAGCAGCTTGTTTAGTGACACAGATACGCAGTATTTT.

The genes are TRBV6-5 and TRBJ1-4; TRBD1 is a possible D gene (6 bases). V lost 2 bases, J lost 7 bases, and 14 bases lay in between. Germline V lookup: CDR1 MNHEY, CDR2 SVGAGI. This CDR3 region has 15 residues. The CDR3: CASSYGGGQVEKLFF. The CDR3 DNA is TGTGCCAGCAGTTACGGCGGGGGGCAAGTTGAAAAACTGTTTTTT.

The V and J genes are TRBV9 and TRBJ2-1, with 10 bases that match TRBD2. With 0 bases clipped from V and 6 bases from J, the junction kept 6 bases outside the gene matches. Germline lookup yields CDR1 SGDLS and CDR2 YYNGEE. This CDR3 comprises 16 residues. The CDR3 nucleotides are TGTGCCAGCAGCGTAGTTCTAGCGGGGGCTCTCAATGAGCAGTTCTTC. Its translation: CASSVVLAGALNEQFF.

This chain joins TRBV20-1 and TRBJ1-2; no reliable D call. CDR1 DFQATT and CDR2 SNEGSKA come from the germline V gene (reference sequence). This CDR3 spans 12 amino acids. V lost 3 bases, J lost 5 bases, and 10 bases lay in between. CDR3 sequence: CSASSSIYGYTF. The DNA for the CDR3 is TGCAGTGCTAGTTCCAGTATTTATGGCTACACCTTC.

The V and J genes are TRBV30 and TRBJ2-3; TRBD2 agrees at 7 bases. V gave up 2 bases and J gave up 5 bases; unmatched junction bases: 4. Germline CDR1 is GTSNPN and CDR2 is SVGIG (reference sequence). The CDR3 runs to 13 residues. CDR3 residues: CAWSSGTGDTQYF. In nucleotides, the CDR3 is TGTGCCTGGAGTAGCGGGACTGGAGATACGCAGTATTTT.

The chain has TRBV7-6 and TRBJ1-2; D is perhaps TRBD1 (6 bases). The V and J ends lost 6 bases and 5 bases respectively, with 13 bases between them. The length of the CDR3 is 13 residues. Germline CDR1 SGHVS, CDR2 FNYEAQ. DNA for the CDR3: TGTGCCAGCAGACCGGGACAACAGTATGGCTACACCTTC. Its protein is CASRPGQQYGYTF.

The chain joins TRBV4-3 to TRBJ2-4, with D possibly matching TRBD1 (6 bases). V lost 1 base and J 1 base, leaving 11 bases between the germline ends. The germline V gene encodes CDR1 LGHNA and CDR2 YSLEER. CDR3 length equals 16 residues. The CDR3 protein is CASSQAPRGAKNIQYF. For the CDR3, the DNA is TGCGCCAGCAGCCAAGCCCCGAGGGGGGCCAAAAACATTCAGTACTTC.

This chain connects TRBV7-9 to TRBJ1-1; 8 bases line up with TRBD1. The germline V gene encodes CDR1 SEHNR and CDR2 FQNEAQ (reference sequence). The CDR3 spans 13 residues. V was clipped by 3 bases and J by 5 bases; unmatched bases: 2. The DNA for the CDR3 is TGTGCCAGCAGCTTCGACAGGGGAACTGAAGCTTTCTTT. This translates into CASSFDRGTEAFF. The whole variable domain, filled in from reference TRBV7-9 and TRBJ1-1, reads DTGVSQNPRHKITKRGQNVTFRCDPISEHNRLYWYRQTLGQGPEFLTYFQNEAQLEKSRLLSDRFSAERPKGSFSTLEIQRTEQGDSAMYLCASSFDRGTEAFFGQGTRLTVV.

This chain joins TRBV3-1 (or the pseudogene TRBV3-2) and TRBJ2-5, with D possibly TRBD1 on 5 matching bases. Germline V gives CDR1 LGHDT, CDR2 YNNKEL (reference sequence). This CDR3 region has 14 residues. The germline V and J ends were trimmed by 4 bases and 5 bases, with 14 bases remaining between them. The CDR3 nucleotides read TGTGCCAGCAGCCTTGGCAGGGCCAGGGAGACCCAGTACTTC. It yields the protein CASSLGRARETQYF.

CDR3 DNA sequence: TGTGCCAGCAGTAGATTCGCCCCCCTGGGCCCGAGAGGAAACACCATATATTTT. It codes for CASSRFAPLGPRGNTIYF. This chain uses TRBV6-6 with TRBJ1-3; D not resolved. Germline V gives CDR1 MNHNY, CDR2 SVGAGI (reference sequence). V lost 5 bases, J lost 4 bases, and 24 bases lay in between. This CDR3 spans 18 amino acids.

V and J are TRBV19 and TRBJ2-7; 8 bases are a match to TRBD2. The CDR3 covers 16 residues. CDR1 and CDR2 (germline): LNHDA, SQIVND (reference sequence). V lost 4 bases, J lost 2 bases, and 10 bases stayed unmatched. The CDR3 nucleotides read TGTGCCAGTAGTAGAGTCGGGGGGGCCGGCGCCTACGAGCAGTACTTC. Translated, it gives CASSRVGGAGAYEQYF.

The J gene is TRBJ2-5, the V gene TRBV3-1 (or the pseudogene TRBV3-2), with 8 bases lining up with TRBD2. The CDR3 has 18 amino acids. After removal of 0 bases from V and 3 bases from J, the junction contained 12 bases not matched to a gene. Germline V lookup: CDR1 LGHDT, CDR2 YNNKEL (reference sequence). The DNA of the CDR3 is TGTGCCAGCAGCCAAGAGTGGAGATGGGCGGGGGGTAAAGAGACCCAGTACTTC. Its protein product is CASSQEWRWAGGKETQYF.

The V and J genes are TRBV7-3 and TRBJ1-1, with D maybe TRBD1 (5 bases). Germline V lookup: CDR1 SGHTA, CDR2 FQGTGA. The V end was cut by 5 bases, the J end by 4 bases, with 11 bases between. The CDR3 length is 13 residues. The CDR3, as DNA: TGTGCCAGCAGCCCCACAGGAAGCACTGAAGCTTTCTTT. Residues: CASSPTGSTEAFF.

Of note for this clone: The junction does not match germline at one end; this may be a read error. The chain joins TRBV7-7 to TRBJ1-5; D is possibly TRBD1 (6 bases). Germline-derived CDR1 and CDR2 are SSHAT and FNYEAQ (reference sequence). The CDR3 sequence is 15 residues long. CDR3 bases: TGTGCTAGCAGCACTAGGGGGAACGGCAATCAGCCCCAGCATTTT. Its protein is CASSTRGNGNQPQHF.

This chain joins TRBV29-1 and TRBJ2-5; TRBD1 matches 7 bases. Trimming took 6 bases from V and 4 from J; bases not matched to a gene: 17. Germline lookup yields CDR1 SQVTM and CDR2 ANQGSEA. This CDR3 region has 16 residues. The CDR3 DNA follows: TGCAGCGTCCTCGTGCTGGGACAGAATTACGGAGAGACCCAGTACTTC. Amino acid sequence: CSVLVLGQNYGETQYF.

The chain is built from TRBV11-2 and TRBJ1-1; TRBD1 is a possible D gene (6 bases). Germline CDR1 SGHAT, CDR2 FQNNGV. The CDR3 runs 15 residues. V dropped 5 bases and J dropped 5 bases, with 18 bases sitting between them. The CDR3 DNA follows: TGTGCCAGCAGCCCCCAGAGGGGGTTTGGGACTGAAGCTTTCTTT. Amino acids: CASSPQRGFGTEAFF.

On this clone: Sequence at one end of the junction differs from germline and may be a read error. The chain uses TRBV7-2 and TRBJ1-5; 9 bases are shared with TRBD1. CDR3 length: 16 amino acids. CDR1 and CDR2 from the germline V gene are SGHTA and FQGNSA. The CDR3 reads CASSPLGQGAYQPQHF. CDR3 DNA: TGTGCCAGCAGCCCTTTGGGACAGGGAGCTTATCAACCCCAGCATTTT.

This clone was seen a single time. The chain links TRBV6-1 to TRBJ1-2, with TRBD1 matching over 7 bases. This CDR3 region has 14 residues. CDR1 and CDR2 (germline): MNHNS, SASEGT. Trimming at V came to 1 base and at J to 5 bases, leaving 4 bases not matched to a gene. DNA for the CDR3: TGTGCCAGCAGTGAAGTGGGACAGATATATGGCTACACCTTC. Residues: CASSEVGQIYGYTF.

V and J are TRBV6-5 and TRBJ1-2, with 9 nucleotides matching TRBD1. Per germline, CDR1 MNHEY and CDR2 SVGAGI. V dropped 2 bases and J dropped 6; count of bases not matched to a gene: 4. The CDR3 has 14 residues. CDR3 residues: CASSYAGQGHGYTF. The DNA for the CDR3 is TGTGCCAGCAGTTACGCGGGACAGGGACATGGCTACACCTTC.

V is TRBV24-1 and J is TRBJ2-2, with D maybe TRBD1 (6 bases). Germline loops: CDR1 KGHDR, CDR2 SFDVKD. The V end was cut by 5 bases, the J end by 6 bases, with 15 bases between. This CDR3 contains 15 residues. CDR3 nucleotide sequence: TGTGCCACCAGTGCGGCAGGGGTTCCGTCCGGGGAGCTGTTTTTT. Its protein is CATSAAGVPSGELFF.

The rearrangement joins TRBV9 to TRBJ2-7, with D maybe TRBD1 (7 bases). V lost 4 bases and J 7 bases, leaving 30 bases between the germline ends. This CDR3 spans 18 amino acids. The germline CDR1 and CDR2 sequences are SGDLS and YYNGEE. The CDR3 loop reads CASSKILGGTGVPVEQYF. The CDR3 DNA follows: TGTGCCAGCAGCAAAATTCTCGGGGGAACAGGGGTACCGGTGGAGCAGTACTTC.

The chain links TRBV5-1 to TRBJ1-2, with D maybe TRBD1 (6 bases). Looked up from germline, CDR1 is SGHRS and CDR2 is YFSETQ. The V end was cut by 0 bases, the J end by 5 bases, with 14 bases between. The length of the CDR3 is 15 residues. The chain's CDR3 is CASSLGQASSYGYTF. DNA of the CDR3: TGCGCCAGCAGCTTGGGACAGGCGTCAAGTTATGGCTACACCTTC.

The genes are TRBV10-2 and TRBJ1-5; the D gene is possibly TRBD1 (5 bases). CDR1 and CDR2 (germline): WSHSY, SAAADI. The CDR3 consists of 13 residues. The V end lost 7 bases, the J end lost 7 bases, and 14 bases lay between the germline ends. In DNA form, the CDR3 reads TGCGCCAGCACTGGGGGAGGGAACCAGCCCCAGCATTTT. Translating gives CASTGGGNQPQHF.

V is TRBV6-6 and J is TRBJ1-6; a possible D gene is TRBD1 (5 bases). The ends were cut back, 5 bases at V and 4 bases at J, with 9 bases in the middle. The CDR3 covers 14 residues. CDR1 and CDR2 (germline): MNHNY, SVGAGI (reference sequence). CDR3 DNA sequence: TGTGCCAGCAGTCTCAGGGATTATAATTCACCCCTCCACTTT. Translated: CASSLRDYNSPLHF.

V gene TRBV3-1 (or the pseudogene TRBV3-2) combines with J gene TRBJ1-1; D perhaps matches TRBD1 (5 bases). Trimming pared 1 base from V and 7 bases from J, leaving 16 bases between. The CDR3 is 15 residues long. Germline V gene data show CDR1 as LGHDT and CDR2 as YNNKEL (reference sequence). The CDR3 loop reads CASSQGGVGSVEAFF. Written as DNA, the CDR3 is TGTGCCAGCAGCCAAGGGGGGGTCGGGAGCGTTGAAGCTTTCTTT.

This chain connects TRBV2 to TRBJ2-1; the D gene is possibly TRBD2 (5 bases). This CDR3 has 11 amino acids. V lost 4 bases and J 9 bases, leaving 7 bases between the germline ends. Germline V CDR1 and CDR2: SNHLY, FYNNEI. CDR3 amino acids: CASSAGVEQFF. The CDR3 DNA sequence: TGTGCCAGCAGTGCCGGGGTTGAGCAGTTCTTC.

This clone appeared a single time. The gene calls are TRBV6-2 or TRBV6-3 and TRBJ2-7, with 9 bases that match TRBD1. Germline CDR1 reads MNHEY; CDR2 reads SVGEGT. The junction had 9 bases not matched to a gene; V was cut back by 0 bases and J by 6 bases. The CDR3 loop spans 16 amino acids. The DNA of the CDR3 is TGTGCCAGCAGTTACTCGGGACAGGGCCGGAGCTCCGAGCAGTACTTC. Encoded protein: CASSYSGQGRSSEQYF.

This chain joins TRBV4-2 and TRBJ1-2, with 8 bases matching TRBD1. The CDR3 covers 15 residues. CDR1 is LGHNA, CDR2 YNFKEQ, per germline. The J segment lost 7 bases and the V segment lost 0 bases, leaving 7 bases of the junction unmatched. DNA for the CDR3: TGTGCCAGCAGCCAAGATCTCCCAGGGGGCCGTGGCTACACCTTC. Protein sequence: CASSQDLPGGRGYTF.

This chain links TRBV5-1 with TRBJ1-2, with D unresolved. In germline, CDR1 is SGHRS, CDR2 YFSETQ. The CDR3 loop spans 14 amino acids. The germline V and J ends were trimmed by 4 bases and 1 base, with 11 bases remaining between them. CDR3 in DNA: TGCGCCAGCAGCCGTGCCGGTCTTAACTATGGCTACACCTTC. Amino acid sequence: CASSRAGLNYGYTF.